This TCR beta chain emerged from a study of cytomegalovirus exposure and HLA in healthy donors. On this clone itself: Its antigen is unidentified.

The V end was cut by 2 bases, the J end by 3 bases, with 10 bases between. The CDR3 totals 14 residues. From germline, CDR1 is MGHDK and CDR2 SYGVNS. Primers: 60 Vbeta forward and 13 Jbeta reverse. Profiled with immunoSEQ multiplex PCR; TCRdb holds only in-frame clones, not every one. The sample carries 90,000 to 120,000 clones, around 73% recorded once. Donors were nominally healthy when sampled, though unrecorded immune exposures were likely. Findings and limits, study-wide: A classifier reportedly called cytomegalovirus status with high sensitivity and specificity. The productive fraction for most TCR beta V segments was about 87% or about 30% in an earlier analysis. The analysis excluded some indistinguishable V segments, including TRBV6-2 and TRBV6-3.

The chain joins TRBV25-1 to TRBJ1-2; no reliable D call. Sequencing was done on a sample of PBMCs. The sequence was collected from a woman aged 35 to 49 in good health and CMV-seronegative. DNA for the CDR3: TGTGCCAGCAGTGAAGGTGTATTAGACTATGGCTACACCTTC. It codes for CASSEGVLDYGYTF.